This passage covers 3 T cell receptor beta chains from one sample sequenced in a study of T cells in women clearing cervical HPV infection. Only in-frame clones appear in the TCRdb table, and some are missing; sequencing was by immunoSEQ multiplex PCR. Its clone listing holds some 8,300 clones. Sequencing was performed on blood buffy coat. The receptors derive from a woman aged 18 to 75 with a cervical HPV16 infection that either progressed to CIN3+ or cleared (not recorded which).

In the case of this clone: The read ends 3 residues before the CDR3 terminus; that terminus is restored from the germline J gene. The chain recombines TRBV7-2 with TRBJ2-1; D unclear. Per germline, CDR1 SGHTA and CDR2 FQGNSA. The V end lost 1 base, the J end lost 9 bases, and 10 bases lay between the germline ends. CDR3 length equals 13 residues. CDR3 region: CASSLVKTGEQFF. CDR3 bases read: TGTGCCAGCAGCTTAGTGAAAACCGGTGAG.

By frequency, this clone registers large. The read terminates 3 residues ahead of where the CDR3 ends, so the germline J gene completes it. The chain uses TRBV20-1 and TRBJ2-1; 7 bases fit TRBD2. CDR1 and CDR2 (germline): DFQATT, SNEGSKA (reference sequence). This CDR3 comprises 17 residues. With V trimmed by 6 bases and J by 2 bases, 16 bases remained unmatched. The chain's CDR3 is CSAEGLVDGPTYNEQFF. The part of the CDR3 DNA that was read is TGCAGTGCAGAAGGACTAGTCGATGGGCCGACCTACAATGAG.

A word on this clone: The read finishes 3 residues shy of the CDR3 end, and the germline J gene is used to complete it. J is TRBJ2-2 and V is TRBV7-9, with TRBD1 identical over 7 bases. This CDR3 spans 14 amino acids. In germline, CDR1 is SEHNR, CDR2 FQNEAQ (reference sequence). Incomplete CDR3 DNA: TGTGCCAGCAGCACCAACACAGGGGATGAAAAG. Translating gives CASSTNTGDEK. In full, the CDR3 reads CASSTNTGDEKLFF.